This T cell receptor beta chain derives from a study of monozygotic twins with inflammatory bowel disease. The CDR3 sequence is 17 residues long. Germline CDR1 is SNHLY and CDR2 is FYNNEI. Researchers isolated total RNA from whole blood without sorting T cells. Input per TCR library consisted of 3500 ng of total RNA. cDNA was made in eight separate reactions per sample. With the 5' RACE reads reprocessed, TCRdb shows one record per CDR3 protein and no DNA. The listing records 200,000 to 250,000 distinct CDR3 sequences. The TCR was taken from a human donor with ulcerative colitis or Crohn's disease, or a healthy co-twin of an affected twin (not recorded which). Sample: blood. This rearrangement joins TRBV2 to TRBJ2-6; TCRdb names TRBD2, which stays unverified in the absence of DNA. The CDR3 here is CASRARWGISGANVLTF.